This TCR beta chain was identified during a study of blood T cell repertoires in COVID-19. Per the study methods: How many nucleated cells were present was estimated from reference gene primer amplification. Here immunoSEQ multiplex PCR was the method, and the copy in TCRdb shows in-frame clones only, minus some. That table furnishes V, J and clone size, whereas the DNA furnished D and trimming. Here the sample spans about 200,000 clones, roughly 91% being singletons. Germline trimming cut 5 bases from V and 4 bases from J; bases unmatched to any gene: 12. The CDR3 is made up of 18 amino acids. Germline values: CDR1 MDHEN, CDR2 SYDVKM. Ages ranged from about 18 to 89 years, with residence in approximately 25 US areas. Clinical history as reported by participants underpinned cohort assignment.

This receptor was obtained from a woman in her 30s with acute COVID-19. The V gene is TRBV28, the J gene TRBJ2-7, with 15 bases lining up with TRBD2. Sequencing input: PBMCs or T cells enriched from blood (not recorded which). The CDR3 sequence: CASSSLPGLAGGLYEQYF. CDR3 DNA: TGTGCCAGCAGTAGCCTTCCGGGACTAGCGGGGGGCCTATACGAGCAGTACTTC.